Listed below are T cell receptor beta chains from one sample, sequenced in a study of cytomegalovirus exposure and HLA in healthy donors. Only in-frame clones appear in the TCRdb table, and some are missing; sequencing was by immunoSEQ multiplex PCR. The table has tens of thousands of clones, 78% seen once. The specimen sequenced was PBMCs. The receptor set was obtained from a male donor in good health and CMV-seropositive. The CDR3 runs from the conserved cysteine through the conserved F or W. The order of the fields is CDR3 length, clone size, V gene, J gene, D gene, CDR3 protein, CDR3 DNA. The D gene is left open where the match is weak. Clone size is not always given. Where it is, it says once, few, many or a class for expanded clones.

15	.	TRBV9	TRBJ1-1	.	CASSPGHRRDTEAFF	TGTGCCAGCAGCCCAGGACACCGAAGGGACACTGAAGCTTTCTTT
15	.	TRBV5-1	TRBJ2-1	TRBD2	CASSLGLAEYNEQFF	TGCGCCAGCAGCTTGGGACTAGCGGAATACAATGAGCAGTTCTTC
16	.	TRBV5-5	TRBJ2-7	TRBD1	CASSLPVGQGAYEQYF	TGTGCCAGCAGCTTGCCTGTGGGACAGGGAGCCTACGAGCAGTACTTC
14	.	TRBV6-5	TRBJ1-1	.	CASSPTSGNTEAFF	TGTGCCAGCAGCCCCACGTCAGGGAACACTGAAGCTTTCTTT
14	.	TRBV10-2	TRBJ2-7	TRBD1	CASLFGTGSYEQYF	TGCGCCAGCCTCTTCGGGACAGGGTCCTACGAGCAGTACTTC
11	.	TRBV6-5	TRBJ2-7	TRBD2	CASLAGHEQYF	TGTGCCAGTTTAGCGGGTCACGAGCAGTACTTC
18	.	TRBV13	TRBJ2-3	TRBD2	CASSLAGTSGASTDTQYF	TGTGCCAGCAGCTTAGCAGGGACTAGCGGAGCTAGCACAGATACGCAGTATTTT
17	once	TRBV15	TRBJ2-1	TRBD1	CATSRDPPGQVFHEQFF	TGTGCCACCAGCAGAGATCCCCCGGGACAGGTGTTCCATGAGCAGTTCTTC
17	.	TRBV19	TRBJ1-5	TRBD1	CASSPGQGPLGNQPQHF	TGTGCCAGTAGTCCAGGACAGGGGCCCTTAGGGAATCAGCCCCAGCATTTT
14	.	TRBV7-6	TRBJ2-7	TRBD1	CASSSGQGAYEQYF	TGTGCCAGCAGCTCGGGACAGGGGGCTTACGAGCAGTACTTC